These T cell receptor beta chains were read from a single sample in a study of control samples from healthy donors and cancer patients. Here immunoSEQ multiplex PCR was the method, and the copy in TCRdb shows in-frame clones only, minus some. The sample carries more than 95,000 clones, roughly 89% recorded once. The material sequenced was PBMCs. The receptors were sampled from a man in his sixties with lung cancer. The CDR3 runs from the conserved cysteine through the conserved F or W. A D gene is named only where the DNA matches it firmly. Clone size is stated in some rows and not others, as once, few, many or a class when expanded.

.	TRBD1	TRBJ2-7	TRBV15	CATEGQGSYEQYF	TGTGCCACCGAGGGACAGGGGAGCTACGAGCAGTACTTC
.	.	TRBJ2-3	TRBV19	CASSTKLGVVDTQYF	TGTGCCAGTAGTACCAAACTCGGAGTGGTAGATACGCAGTATTTT
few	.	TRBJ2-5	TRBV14	CASSQVPGRETQYF	TGTGCCAGCAGCCAAGTTCCCGGGCGGGAGACCCAGTACTTC
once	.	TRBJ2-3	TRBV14	CASSPGRRLLRTDTQYF	TGTGCCAGCAGCCCGGGACGCAGGCTCCTCCGCACAGATACGCAGTATTTT
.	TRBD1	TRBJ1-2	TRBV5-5	CASSPDRGNYGYTF	TGTGCCAGCAGCCCAGACAGGGGTAACTATGGCTACACCTTC
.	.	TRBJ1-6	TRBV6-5	CASRDGNSPLHF	TGTGCCAGCAGGGACGGAAATTCACCCCTCCACTTT
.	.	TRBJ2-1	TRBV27	CASSSLMSPSSYNEQFF	TGTGCCAGCAGTTCCCTAATGAGCCCTAGCTCCTACAATGAGCAGTTCTTC
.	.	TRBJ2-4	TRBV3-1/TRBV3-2	CASSPPPAAGNIQYF	TGTGCCAGCAGCCCTCCCCCCGCCGCGGGAAACATTCAGTACTTC
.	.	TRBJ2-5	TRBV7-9	CASSFGVGVETQYF	TGTGCCAGCAGTTTTGGGGTCGGGGTTGAGACCCAGTACTTC
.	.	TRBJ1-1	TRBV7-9	CASSLEANTEAFF	TGTGCCAGCAGCTTAGAAGCGAACACTGAAGCTTTCTTT
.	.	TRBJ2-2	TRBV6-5	CASSWVGDTGELFF	TGTGCCAGCAGTTGGGTAGGGGACACCGGGGAGCTGTTTTTT
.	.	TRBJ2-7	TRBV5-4	CASSSPGQQSYEQYF	TGTGCCAGCAGCTCCCCTGGACAGCAGAGCTACGAGCAGTACTTC
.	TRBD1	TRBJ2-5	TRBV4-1	CASSQGQGGEETQYF	TGCGCCAGCAGCCAAGGACAGGGGGGAGAAGAGACCCAGTACTTC
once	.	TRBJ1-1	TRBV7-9	CASSLVGSGNTEAFF	TGTGCCAGCAGCTTAGTAGGTTCGGGAAACACTGAAGCTTTCTTT
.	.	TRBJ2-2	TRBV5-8	CAINKMGTENTGELFF	TGTGCCATCAACAAAATGGGGACTGAAAACACCGGGGAGCTGTTTTTT
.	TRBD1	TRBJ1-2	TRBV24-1	CATSAPGQDGYGYTF	TGTGCCACCAGTGCCCCAGGACAGGACGGCTATGGCTACACCTTC
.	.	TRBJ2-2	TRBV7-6	CASSLVPGPNTGELFF	TGTGCCAGCAGCTTAGTTCCAGGGCCTAACACCGGGGAGCTGTTTTTT
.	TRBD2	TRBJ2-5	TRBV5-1	CASSRATGGVETQYF	TGCGCCAGCAGCCGCGCAACGGGGGGGGTGGAGACCCAGTACTTC
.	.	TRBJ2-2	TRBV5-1	CASSYSRTNTGELFF	TGCGCCAGCAGCTATAGCAGAACGAACACCGGGGAGCTGTTTTTT
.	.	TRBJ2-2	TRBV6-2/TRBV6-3	CASSYPGTSHTGELFF	TGTGCCAGCAGTTATCCCGGGACTTCCCACACCGGGGAGCTGTTTTTT
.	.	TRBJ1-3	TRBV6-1	CASSEGRGTLSGNTIYF	TGTGCCAGCAGTGAGGGGCGGGGAACCCTCTCTGGAAACACCATATATTTT
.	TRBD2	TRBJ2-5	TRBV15	CATSRDLAEETQYF	TGTGCCACCAGCAGAGATCTAGCGGAAGAGACCCAGTACTTC
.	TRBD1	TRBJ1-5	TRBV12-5	CASGSPKGASNQPQHF	TGTGCTAGTGGGTCACCTAAGGGGGCAAGCAATCAGCCCCAGCATTTT
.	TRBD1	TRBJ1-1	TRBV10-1	CASSQGAYTEAFF	TGCGCCAGCAGCCAGGGGGCTTACACTGAAGCTTTCTTT
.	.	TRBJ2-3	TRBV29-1	CSIGSGSTDTQYF	TGCAGCATCGGATCGGGAAGCACAGATACGCAGTATTTT
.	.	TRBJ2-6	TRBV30	CAWKWFSSGANVLTF	TGTGCCTGGAAGTGGTTCTCCTCTGGGGCCAACGTCCTGACTTTC
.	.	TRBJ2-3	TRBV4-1	CASSQGQRGDTQYF	TGCGCCAGCAGCCAGGGGCAGAGAGGAGATACGCAGTATTTT
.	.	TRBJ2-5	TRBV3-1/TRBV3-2	CASSSRLTETQYF	TGTGCCAGCAGCTCAAGGCTCACCGAGACCCAGTACTTC
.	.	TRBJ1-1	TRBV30	CAWTRTATPGEAFF	TGTGCCTGGACCAGGACCGCGACCCCCGGGGAAGCTTTCTTT
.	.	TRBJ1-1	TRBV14	CASSPDLGTEAFF	TGTGCCAGCAGCCCCGATCTCGGGACAGAAGCTTTCTTT
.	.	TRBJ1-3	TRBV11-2	CASSLPILSGNTIYF	TGTGCCAGCAGCTTACCCATACTCTCTGGAAACACCATATATTTT
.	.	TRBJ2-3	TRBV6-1	CASSEFTDTQYF	TGTGCCAGCAGTGAATTCACAGATACGCAGTATTTT
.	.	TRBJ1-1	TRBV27	CASSPSFWEGTEAFF	TGTGCCAGCAGTCCGAGCTTTTGGGAGGGCACTGAAGCTTTCTTT
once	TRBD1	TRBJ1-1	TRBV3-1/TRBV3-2	CASSPNRGNEAFF	TGTGCCAGCAGCCCTAACAGGGGGAATGAAGCTTTCTTT
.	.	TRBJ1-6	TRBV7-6	CASSSNGGRDSPLHF	TGTGCCAGCAGCTCAAATGGGGGTAGGGATTCACCCCTCCACTTT
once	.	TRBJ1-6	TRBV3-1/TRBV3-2	CASSQDSPLHF	TGTGCCAGCAGCCAAGATTCACCCCTCCACTTT
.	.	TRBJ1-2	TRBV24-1	CATSITPNYGYTF	TGTGCCACCAGTATAACACCGAACTATGGCTACACCTTC
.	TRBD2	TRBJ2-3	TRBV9	CASSPGLAVSTDTQYF	TGTGCCAGCAGCCCGGGACTAGCGGTGAGCACAGATACGCAGTATTTT
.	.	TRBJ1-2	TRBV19	CASSMSTRGVNYGYTF	TGTGCCAGTAGTATGAGCACTCGAGGGGTCAACTATGGCTACACCTTC
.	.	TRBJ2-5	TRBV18	CASSFYRVAETQYF	TGTGCCAGCTCATTCTACAGGGTAGCAGAGACCCAGTACTTC
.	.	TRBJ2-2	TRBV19	CATTTGVSNTGELFF	TGTGCCACCACGACTGGGGTTTCGAACACCGGGGAGCTGTTTTTT
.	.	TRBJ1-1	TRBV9	CATGSNTEAFF	TGTGCCACCGGATCGAACACTGAAGCTTTCTTT
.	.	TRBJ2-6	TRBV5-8	CASSRDHLSGANVLTF	TGTGCCAGCAGCCGGGACCACCTTTCTGGGGCCAACGTCCTGACTTTC
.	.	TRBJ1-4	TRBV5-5	CASSLGQINEKLFF	TGTGCCAGCAGCTTGGGACAGATTAATGAAAAACTGTTTTTT
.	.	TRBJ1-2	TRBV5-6	CASSLSSGDGYTF	TGTGCCAGCAGCTTGTCGTCAGGGGATGGCTACACCTTC
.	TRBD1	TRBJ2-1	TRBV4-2	CASSQDSGTGVNEQFF	TGTGCCAGCAGCCAAGACTCGGGGACAGGGGTCAATGAGCAGTTCTTC
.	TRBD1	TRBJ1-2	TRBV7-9	CASSLDRDRYGYTF	TGTGCCAGCAGCTTAGACCGGGACAGATATGGCTACACCTTC
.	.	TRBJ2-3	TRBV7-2	CASSPGRQRSTDTQYF	TGTGCCAGCAGCCCAGGGAGGCAGCGTAGCACAGATACGCAGTATTTT
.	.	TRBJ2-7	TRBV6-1	CASSEGPAGDPYEQYF	TGTGCCAGCAGTGAAGGTCCGGCAGGGGACCCCTACGAGCAGTACTTC
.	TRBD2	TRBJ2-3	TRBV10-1	CASSSSSGDSTDTQYF	TGCGCCAGCAGCTCTTCTAGCGGGGACAGCACAGATACGCAGTATTTT
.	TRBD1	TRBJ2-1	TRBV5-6	CASSKRQGANEQFF	TGTGCCAGCAGCAAGCGACAGGGGGCCAATGAGCAGTTCTTC
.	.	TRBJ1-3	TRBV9	CASSERRTGTNTIYF	TGTGCCAGCAGCGAGAGGCGGACCGGTACAAACACCATATATTTT
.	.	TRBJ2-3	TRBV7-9	CASSHAEGPQYF	TGTGCCAGCAGCCACGCAGAGGGGCCGCAGTATTTT
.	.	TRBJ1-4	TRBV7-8	CASSRGGSANEKLFF	TGTGCCAGCAGCAGAGGGGGGTCAGCTAATGAAAAACTGTTTTTT